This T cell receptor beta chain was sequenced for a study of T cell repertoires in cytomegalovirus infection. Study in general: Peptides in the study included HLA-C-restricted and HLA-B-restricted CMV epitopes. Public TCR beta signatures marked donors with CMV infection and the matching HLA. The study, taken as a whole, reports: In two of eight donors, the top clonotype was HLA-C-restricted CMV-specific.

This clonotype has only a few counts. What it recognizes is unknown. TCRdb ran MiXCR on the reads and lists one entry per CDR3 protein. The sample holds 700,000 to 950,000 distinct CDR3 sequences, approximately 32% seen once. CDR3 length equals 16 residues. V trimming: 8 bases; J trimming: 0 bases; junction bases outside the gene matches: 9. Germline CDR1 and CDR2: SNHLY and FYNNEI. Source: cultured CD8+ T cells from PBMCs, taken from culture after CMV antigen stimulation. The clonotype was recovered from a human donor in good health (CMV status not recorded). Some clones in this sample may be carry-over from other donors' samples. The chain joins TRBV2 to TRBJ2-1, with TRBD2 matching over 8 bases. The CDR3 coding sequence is TGTGCCAGCCGGGAGGGGTTCCCTAGCTCCTACAATGAGCAGTTCTTC. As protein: CASREGFPSSYNEQFF.